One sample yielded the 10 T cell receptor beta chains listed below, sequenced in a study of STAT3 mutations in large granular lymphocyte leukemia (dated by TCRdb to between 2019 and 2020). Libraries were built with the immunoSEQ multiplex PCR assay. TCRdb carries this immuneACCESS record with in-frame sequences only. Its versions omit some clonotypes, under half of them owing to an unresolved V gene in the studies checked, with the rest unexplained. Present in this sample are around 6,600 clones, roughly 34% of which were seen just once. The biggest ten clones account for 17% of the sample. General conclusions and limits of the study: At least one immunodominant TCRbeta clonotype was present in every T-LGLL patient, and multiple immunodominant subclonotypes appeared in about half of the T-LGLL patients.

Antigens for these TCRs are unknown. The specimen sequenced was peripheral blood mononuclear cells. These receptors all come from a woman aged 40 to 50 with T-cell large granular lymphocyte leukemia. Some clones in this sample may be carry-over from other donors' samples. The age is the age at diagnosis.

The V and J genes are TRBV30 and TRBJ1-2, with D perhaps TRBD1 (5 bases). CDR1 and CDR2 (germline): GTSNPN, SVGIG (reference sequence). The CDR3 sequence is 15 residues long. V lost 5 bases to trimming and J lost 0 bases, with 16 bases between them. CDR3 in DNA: TGTGCCTGGGATTGGGGGGGACCCACTAACTATGGCTACACCTTC. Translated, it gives CAWDWGGPTNYGYTF.

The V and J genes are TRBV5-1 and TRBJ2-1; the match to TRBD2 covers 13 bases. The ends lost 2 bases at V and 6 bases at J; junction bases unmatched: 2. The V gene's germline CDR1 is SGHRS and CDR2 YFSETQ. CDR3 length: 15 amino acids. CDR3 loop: CASSFTSGRVNEQFF. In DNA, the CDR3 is TGCGCCAGCAGCTTCACTAGCGGGAGGGTCAATGAGCAGTTCTTC.

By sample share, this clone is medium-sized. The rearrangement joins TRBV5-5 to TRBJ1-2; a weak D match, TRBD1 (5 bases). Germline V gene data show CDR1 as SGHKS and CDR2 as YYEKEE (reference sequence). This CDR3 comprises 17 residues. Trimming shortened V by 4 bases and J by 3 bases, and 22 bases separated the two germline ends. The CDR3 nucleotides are TGTGCCAGCAGCCCCTCCGGGGCCGCGAAGCGAGACTATGGCTACACCTTC. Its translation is CASSPSGAAKRDYGYTF. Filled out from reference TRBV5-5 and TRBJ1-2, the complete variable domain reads DAGVTQSPTHLIKTRGQQVTLRCSPISGHKSVSWYQQVLGQGPQFIFQYYEKEERGRGNFPDRFSARQFPNYSSELNVNALLLGDSALYLCASSPSGAAKRDYGYTFGSGTRLTVV.

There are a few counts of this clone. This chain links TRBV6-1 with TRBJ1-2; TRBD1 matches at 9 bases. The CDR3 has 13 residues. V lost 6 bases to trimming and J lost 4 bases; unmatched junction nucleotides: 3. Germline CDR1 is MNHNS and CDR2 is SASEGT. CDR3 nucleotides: TGTGCCAGCAGGGAGACAGGGGGCTATGGCTACACCTTC. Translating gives CASRETGGYGYTF.

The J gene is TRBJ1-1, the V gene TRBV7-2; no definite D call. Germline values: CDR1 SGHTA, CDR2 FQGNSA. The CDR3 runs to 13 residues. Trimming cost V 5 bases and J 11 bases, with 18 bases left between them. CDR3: CASSGGRGFRAFF. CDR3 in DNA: TGTGCCAGCAGCGGCGGACGGGGTTTTAGGGCTTTCTTT.

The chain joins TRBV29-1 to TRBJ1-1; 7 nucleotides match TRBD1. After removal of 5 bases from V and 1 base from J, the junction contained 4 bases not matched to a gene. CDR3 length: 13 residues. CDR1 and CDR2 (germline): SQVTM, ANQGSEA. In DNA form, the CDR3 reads TGCAGCGTTTCCGGACAGGCGAACACTGAAGCTTTCTTT. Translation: CSVSGQANTEAFF.

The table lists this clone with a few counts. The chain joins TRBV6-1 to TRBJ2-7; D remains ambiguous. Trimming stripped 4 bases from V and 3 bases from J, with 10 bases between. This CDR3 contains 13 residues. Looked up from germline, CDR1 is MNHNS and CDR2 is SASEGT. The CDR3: CASSGGILYEQYF. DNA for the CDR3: TGTGCCAGCAGTGGGGGAATTCTCTACGAGCAGTACTTC.

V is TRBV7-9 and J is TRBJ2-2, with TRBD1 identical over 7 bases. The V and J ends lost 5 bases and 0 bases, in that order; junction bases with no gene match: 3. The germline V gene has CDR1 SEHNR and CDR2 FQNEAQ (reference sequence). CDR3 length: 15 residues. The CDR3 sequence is CASSPGQPNTGELFF. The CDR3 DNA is TGTGCCAGCAGCCCGGGACAGCCGAACACCGGGGAGCTGTTTTTT.

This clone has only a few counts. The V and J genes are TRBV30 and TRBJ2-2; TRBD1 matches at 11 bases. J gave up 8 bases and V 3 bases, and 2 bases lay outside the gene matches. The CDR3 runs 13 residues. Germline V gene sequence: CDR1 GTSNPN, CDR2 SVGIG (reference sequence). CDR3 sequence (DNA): TGTGCCTGGAGGGGACAGGGGGAAGGGGAGCTGTTTTTT. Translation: CAWRGQGEGELFF.

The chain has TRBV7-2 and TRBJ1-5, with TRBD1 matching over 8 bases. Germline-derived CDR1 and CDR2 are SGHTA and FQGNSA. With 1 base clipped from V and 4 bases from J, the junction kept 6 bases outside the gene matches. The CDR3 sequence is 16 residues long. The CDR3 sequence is CASSLGQGRGNQPQHF. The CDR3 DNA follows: TGTGCCAGCAGCTTAGGACAGGGGCGCGGAAATCAGCCCCAGCATTTT.